These 21 T cell receptor beta chains came from one sample sequenced in a study of OX40 agonist ivuxolimab in advanced cancers. Produced via immunoSEQ multiplex PCR; TCRdb's table is partial and in-frame only. The table shows about 74,000 clones, with about 84% occurring only once. The source material was CD4+ or CD8+ T cells sorted from blood, sampled in a trial of the OX40 agonist ivuxolimab. Source of these receptors: an adult with an advanced solid tumor such as melanoma, head and neck, liver or kidney cancer.

V gene TRBV4-1 combines with J gene TRBJ2-2; D unresolved. With 0 bases removed from V and 6 bases from J, the gap between germline ends came to 5 bases. This CDR3 has 13 residues. Germline V lookup: CDR1 MGHRA, CDR2 YSYEKL. CDR3 nucleotide sequence: TGCGCCAGCAGCCAAGAGAATTCCGGGGAGCTGTTTTTT. It specifies CASSQENSGELFF.

The chain has TRBV27 and TRBJ2-1, with 7 bases matching TRBD2. V lost 6 bases and J lost 4; bases outside the gene matches: 6. Germline V gives CDR1 MNHEY, CDR2 SMNVEV (reference sequence). The CDR3 sequence is 14 residues long. The CDR3, as DNA: TGTGCCAGCAGCCCTAGCGGAACTTACAATGAGCAGTTCTTC. It is translated as CASSPSGTYNEQFF.

The gene calls are TRBV2 and TRBJ1-1, with D uncertain. Trimming removed 11 bases at V and 5 bases at J, with 15 bases between. The CDR3 length is 12 residues. Germline V CDR1 and CDR2: SNHLY, FYNNEI. The CDR3 DNA follows: TGTGCCTGTCGACAAGCTCCTACTGAAGCTTTCTTT. Translating gives CACRQAPTEAFF.

This chain joins TRBV7-4 and TRBJ2-7; 7 bases are a match to TRBD2. The CDR3 is made up of 15 amino acids. Germline CDR1 reads SGHVT; CDR2 reads SQSDAQ. V dropped 5 bases and J dropped 4; count of bases not matched to a gene: 11. CDR3 region: CASSTGGSPVYEQYF. The CDR3 DNA reads TGTGCCAGCAGCACGGGAGGTTCCCCGGTATACGAGCAGTACTTC.

The chain recombines TRBV18 with TRBJ1-3; D not resolved. V lost 4 bases to trimming and J lost 1 base, with 8 bases between them. This CDR3 contains 14 residues. Germline values: CDR1 KGHSH, CDR2 LQKENI. The CDR3 here is CASSRGSSGNTIYF. DNA of the CDR3: TGTGCCAGCTCACGTGGCTCTTCTGGAAACACCATATATTTT.

J is TRBJ2-7 and V is TRBV4-1; the match to TRBD2 covers 10 bases. V was clipped by 3 bases and J by 1 base; unmatched bases: 6. The germline V gene encodes CDR1 MGHRA and CDR2 YSYEKL. The CDR3 is 16 amino acids. CDR3 nucleotide sequence: TGCGCCAGCAGCCAGACCAGACTAGCGGGTTCCTACGAGCAGTACTTC. It translates to CASSQTRLAGSYEQYF.

The CDR3 sequence is CASSLEGREGGTQYF. CDR3 DNA: TGCGCCAGCAGCTTGGAAGGACGAGAAGGTGGGACCCAGTACTTC. The V call is TRBV5-1, the J call TRBJ2-5; D ambiguous. V lost 0 bases, J lost 7 bases, and 16 bases lay in between. CDR1 and CDR2 from the germline V gene are SGHRS and YFSETQ. The CDR3 covers 15 residues. The variable domain in full, with the rest retrieved from reference TRBV5-1 and TRBJ2-5, is KAGVTQTPRYLIKTRGQQVTLSCSPISGHRSVSWYQQTPGQGLQFLFEYFSETQRNKGNFPGRFSGRQFSNSRSEMNVSTLELGDSALYLCASSLEGREGGTQYFGPGTRLLVL.

The chain joins TRBV9 to TRBJ1-3, with TRBD1 as a possible D gene (5 bases). The CDR3 covers 13 residues. CDR1 and CDR2 (germline): SGDLS, YYNGEE. CDR3 protein: CASGSGFENTIYF. CDR3 sequence (DNA): TGTGCATCAGGGAGTGGGTTTGAAAACACCATATATTTT.

This clone has just a few counts. The chain is built from TRBV29-1 and TRBJ1-2, with a tentative D call TRBD1 (5 bases). The V end was cut by 4 bases, the J end by 2 bases, with 11 bases between. CDR1 SQVTM and CDR2 ANQGSEA come from the germline V gene. This CDR3 is 13 amino acids long. DNA of the CDR3: TGCAGCGTTGTACTGGGGACGAACTATGGCTACACCTTC. This translates into CSVVLGTNYGYTF. Full variable domain (remainder filled in from reference TRBV29-1 and TRBJ1-2): SAVISQKPSRDICQRGTSLTIQCQVDSQVTMMFWYRQQPGQSLTLIATANQGSEATYESGFVIDKFPISRPNLTFSTLTVSNMSPEDSSIYLCSVVLGTNYGYTFGSGTRLTVV.

The gene calls are TRBV2 and TRBJ2-1; TRBD2 matches at 7 bases. This CDR3 region has 16 residues. Germline values: CDR1 SNHLY, CDR2 FYNNEI. V gave up 7 bases and J gave up 6 bases; unmatched junction bases: 15. As DNA, the CDR3 is TGTGCCAGCACCACGCAGGGATACGGGAGGAGCAATGAGCAGTTCTTC. Translating it yields CASTTQGYGRSNEQFF.

This clone was observed a handful of times. The V and J genes are TRBV7-8 and TRBJ1-4; D is unresolved. This CDR3 is built from 13 residues. Germline V CDR1 and CDR2: SGHVS, FQNEAQ. Trimming removed 3 bases from V and 5 bases from J, with 7 bases in between. The CDR3 is CASSFVQNEKLFF. CDR3 sequence (DNA): TGTGCCAGCAGCTTTGTCCAGAATGAAAAACTGTTTTTT.

The rearrangement uses TRBV29-1 and TRBJ2-5; unclear D gene. The DNA end is more similar to TRBJ2-7, so the J call may be wrong. The CDR3 is 12 residues long. CDR1 is SQVTM and CDR2 is ANQGSEA in the germline V gene. CDR3 loop: CSVVDRTYEQYF. The CDR3 DNA follows: TGCAGCGTTGTGGACCGCACCTACGAGCAGTACTTC.

V usage is TRBV27 and J usage is TRBJ1-4, with TRBD1 as a possible D gene (5 bases). This CDR3 contains 12 residues. V lost 5 bases to trimming and J lost 7 bases, with 8 bases between them. Germline V gene data show CDR1 as MNHEY and CDR2 as SMNVEV (reference sequence). CDR3 protein: CASSTGPEKLFF. In nucleotides, the CDR3 is TGTGCCAGCAGTACGGGGCCTGAAAAACTGTTTTTT.

The CDR3 coding sequence is TGCAGCGTTGGGACAGGGGTCGACTATGGCTACACCTTC. It codes for CSVGTGVDYGYTF. The chain uses TRBV29-1 and TRBJ1-2, with 9 bases that match TRBD1. Trimming removed 4 bases from V and 3 bases from J; junction bases left unmatched: 3. The CDR3 has 13 amino acids. Germline V gene sequence: CDR1 SQVTM, CDR2 ANQGSEA.

The rearrangement uses TRBV4-1 and TRBJ2-7; 11 nucleotides agree with TRBD1. V lost 0 bases and J lost 2; bases outside the gene matches: 15. The CDR3 contains 20 residues. Germline assignment: CDR1 MGHRA and CDR2 YSYEKL. The CDR3 loop is CASSQEAVGWGQGVPYEQYF. The CDR3 nucleotides read TGCGCCAGCAGCCAAGAGGCCGTCGGATGGGGACAGGGGGTCCCCTACGAGCAGTACTTC.

The chain combines TRBV5-5 with TRBJ1-3, with D unclear. Germline V gene sequence: CDR1 SGHKS, CDR2 YYEKEE (reference sequence). The CDR3 is 17 residues long. Deletions cut 4 bases from V and 8 bases from J, with 25 bases between. The chain's CDR3 is CASSLEDPGWRLDTIYF. The CDR3 DNA sequence: TGTGCCAGCAGCCTAGAGGACCCCGGATGGAGGTTGGACACCATATATTTT.

This chain links TRBV2 with TRBJ1-2; D not resolved. CDR1 is SNHLY and CDR2 is FYNNEI in the germline V gene. Trimming cost V 3 bases and J 3 bases, with 14 bases left between them. The CDR3 has 15 residues. CDR3 bases: TGTGCCAGCAGTGACGGGCCTAAAAAATACTATGGCTACACCTTC. Protein: CASSDGPKKYYGYTF.

The V call is TRBV5-6, the J call TRBJ2-1, with D possibly being TRBD1 (6 bases). Trimming removed 0 bases from V and 8 bases from J, with 9 bases in between. CDR3 length: 13 amino acids. CDR1 is SGHDT, CDR2 YYEEEE, per germline. This CDR3 reads CASSLDRAHEQFF. The CDR3 DNA follows: TGTGCCAGCAGCTTGGACAGGGCCCATGAGCAGTTCTTC. The variable domain in full, completed from reference TRBV5-6 and TRBJ2-1, reads DAGVTQSPTHLIKTRGQQVTLRCSPKSGHDTVSWYQQALGQGPQFIFQYYEEEERQRGNFPDRFSGHQFPNYSSELNVNALLLGDSALYLCASSLDRAHEQFFGPGTRLTVL.

This clone was found once. This chain links TRBV2 with TRBJ2-1; 8 nucleotides line up with TRBD2. Germline-derived CDR1 and CDR2 are SNHLY and FYNNEI. The CDR3 runs to 14 residues. The ends lost 7 bases at V and 7 bases at J; junction bases unmatched: 9. This CDR3 reads CASNLRGLENEQFF. CDR3 sequence (DNA): TGTGCCAGCAATTTACGGGGACTAGAGAATGAGCAGTTCTTC.

V and J are TRBV4-3 and TRBJ2-4; D unclear. The CDR3 has 16 amino acids. Trimming removed 1 base at V and 2 bases at J, with 12 bases between. Germline CDR1 is LGHNA and CDR2 is YSLEER. The CDR3 DNA follows: TGCGCCAGCAGCCAAGTACTGGGGTGGTCCAAAAACATTCAGTACTTC. Amino acids: CASSQVLGWSKNIQYF.

The V gene is TRBV6-5, the J gene TRBJ2-5; 7 bases fit TRBD2. CDR1 and CDR2 from the germline V gene are MNHEY and SVGAGI. CDR3 length: 15 amino acids. J was trimmed by 5 bases and V by 6 bases; bases with no gene match: 12. Written as DNA, the CDR3 is TGTGCCAGCAGGCCCCTCGACGCCGGGGGGGAGACCCAGTACTTC. Translating it yields CASRPLDAGGETQYF.